Sequencing of this TCR beta chain was carried out in a study of blood T cells in healthy people across ages. Notes on the study in general: Any changes in expanded clonotypes were possibly confounded, as donor CMV status remained unknown. Diversity figures based on one million T cells were deemed too low.

This clonotype was seen a handful of times. Its cognate antigen is unknown. A second PCR of about 6 to 11 cycles used a sample-barcoded 5' primer and a J-beta primer mix. TCRdb used MiXCR to reprocess the 5' RACE reads, holding one entry per CDR3 protein. The top ten hold roughly a fifth of the sample, which has 910,000 or so distinct CDR3 sequences, about 51% seen once. CDR3 length: 18 amino acids. Losses at the gene ends were 4 bases for V and 1 base for J; bases not matched to a gene: 13. CDR1 and CDR2 (germline): LGHNA, YNFKEQ. This clonotype was obtained from a woman between 55 and 75 years old in good health. V and J are TRBV4-2 and TRBJ2-4; 7 nucleotides match TRBD2. The sequencing sample was made of blood. The CDR3 here is CASSLQSPSGMAKNIQYF. The CDR3 coding sequence is TGTGCCAGCAGCCTCCAGTCTCCTAGCGGTATGGCCAAAAACATTCAGTACTTC.